This T cell receptor beta chain was sequenced in a study of T-cell memory formation after mild COVID-19. Study-wide points: Contracting CD4+ clones sat mainly in CM and EM; CD8+ in EMRA. Some SARS-CoV-2-responding clones were already detected in memory before infection. CD4/CD8 balance held among clones contracting day 15 to 85, and later expanders leaned CD4+.

This clonotype has more than one count but fewer than ten. Its antigen is undetermined. A single record per CDR3 protein comes from TCRdb applying MiXCR to the 5' RACE reads. Among 350,000 to 500,000 distinct CDR3 sequences, over 15% were seen once, and the ten largest hold approximately 21%. V was clipped by 1 base and J by 5 bases; unmatched bases: 4. CDR3 size: 15 residues. The material sequenced was PBMCs or a T cell subset sorted from them (not recorded which). This clonotype was obtained from a young man who had mild COVID-19 (a few samples of this study predate the infection). Cell type and time point are not known. V is TRBV12-3 or TRBV12-4 and J is TRBJ2-5; TRBD2 matches 10 bases. CDR3 bases: TGTGCCAGCAGTTTAGAAAGCGGGGGGGCTGAGACCCAGTACTTC. As protein: CASSLESGGAETQYF.